This TCR beta chain was captured in a study of T cell responses to AZD1222 COVID-19 vaccine. Study-wide results and caveats: Baseline serostatus was positive in only a handful of AZD1222 recipients. CD4 TCRs associated with vaccination spanned spike, dominating at 160-218 and 743-854. The study found Spike-specific TCR breadth and depth rose after two AZD1222 doses. White British people made up most donors, females outnumbered males, and clonal diversity was possibly underestimated.

Points on this clone: No antigen is known for it.

CDR3 length: 16 residues. The V gene lost 7 bases and the J gene lost 4 bases, with 21 bases spanning the gap. Germline values: CDR1 MDHEN, CDR2 SYDVKM. The repertoire was sequenced with immunoSEQ multiplex PCR; TCRdb's copy has only in-frame clones and lacks some. This sample carries about 120,000 clones, about 92% of them seen once, and the ten largest clones take under 3.5%. The receptor's source is an adult in good health. The specimen comprised peripheral blood, sampled on day 0 of AZD1222 vaccination. This rearrangement joins TRBV28 to TRBJ2-3, with D perhaps TRBD2 (5 bases). The CDR3 DNA follows: TGTGCCAGCACCTCGCGGGCTAAGAATTACGCAGATACGCAGTATTTT. It specifies CASTSRAKNYADTQYF.